This is a list of T cell receptor beta chains from one sample in a study of T cells after posttransplantation cyclophosphamide. Some clones are missing from TCRdb's copy, which holds only in-frame ones; the method was immunoSEQ multiplex PCR. Here the sample spans roughly 18,000 clones, roughly 85% being singletons. The sample comprised memory CD4+ T cells sorted from blood. The origin of the receptors is a man aged 30-40 years in good health and a related stem cell transplant donor. Each CDR3 is given with its conserved first and last residue. Each record gives: V gene, J gene, CDR3 protein.

V gene: TRBV14
J gene: TRBJ2-1
CDR3 protein: CASSQSPDSSYNEQFF

V gene: TRBV28
J gene: TRBJ1-5
CDR3 protein: CASSRGKNSNQPQHF

V gene: TRBV5-1
J gene: TRBJ1-6
CDR3 protein: CASSLAGGRVQNSPLHF

V gene: TRBV5-3
J gene: TRBJ1-2
CDR3 protein: CARRRTGGRSYGYTF

V gene: TRBV6-5
J gene: TRBJ1-1
CDR3 protein: CASSLGQRAFF

V gene: TRBV18
J gene: TRBJ1-2
CDR3 protein: CASSPTRLAGDNYGYTF

V gene: TRBV11-1
J gene: TRBJ2-3
CDR3 protein: CASSETSGGTDTQYF

V gene: TRBV7-3
J gene: TRBJ2-3
CDR3 protein: CASSLTGTSADTQYF

V gene: TRBV7-9
J gene: TRBJ2-2
CDR3 protein: CASSEFWTGVNTGELFF

V gene: TRBV5-6
J gene: TRBJ1-5
CDR3 protein: CASSLNRLQGPQHF

V gene: TRBV29-1
J gene: TRBJ1-2
CDR3 protein: CSVRGQGHYGYTF

V gene: TRBV5-1
J gene: TRBJ2-5
CDR3 protein: CASSFRGYQETQYF

V gene: TRBV10-3
J gene: TRBJ2-1
CDR3 protein: CAISGTSGENEQFF

V gene: TRBV6-6
J gene: TRBJ2-5
CDR3 protein: CASSYSNRGGETQYF